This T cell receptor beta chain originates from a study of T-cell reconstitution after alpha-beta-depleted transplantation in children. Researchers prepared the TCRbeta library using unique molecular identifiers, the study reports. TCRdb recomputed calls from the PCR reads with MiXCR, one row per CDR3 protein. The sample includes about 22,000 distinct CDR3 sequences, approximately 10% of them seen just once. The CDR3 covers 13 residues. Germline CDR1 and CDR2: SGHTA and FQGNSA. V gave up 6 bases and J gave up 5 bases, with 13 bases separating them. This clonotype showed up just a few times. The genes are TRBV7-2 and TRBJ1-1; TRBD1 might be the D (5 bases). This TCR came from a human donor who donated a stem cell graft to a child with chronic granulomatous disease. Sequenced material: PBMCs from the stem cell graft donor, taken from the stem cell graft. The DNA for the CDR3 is TGTGCCAGCAGTCTCGACTGGGGGACTGAAGCTTTCTTT. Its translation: CASSLDWGTEAFF.